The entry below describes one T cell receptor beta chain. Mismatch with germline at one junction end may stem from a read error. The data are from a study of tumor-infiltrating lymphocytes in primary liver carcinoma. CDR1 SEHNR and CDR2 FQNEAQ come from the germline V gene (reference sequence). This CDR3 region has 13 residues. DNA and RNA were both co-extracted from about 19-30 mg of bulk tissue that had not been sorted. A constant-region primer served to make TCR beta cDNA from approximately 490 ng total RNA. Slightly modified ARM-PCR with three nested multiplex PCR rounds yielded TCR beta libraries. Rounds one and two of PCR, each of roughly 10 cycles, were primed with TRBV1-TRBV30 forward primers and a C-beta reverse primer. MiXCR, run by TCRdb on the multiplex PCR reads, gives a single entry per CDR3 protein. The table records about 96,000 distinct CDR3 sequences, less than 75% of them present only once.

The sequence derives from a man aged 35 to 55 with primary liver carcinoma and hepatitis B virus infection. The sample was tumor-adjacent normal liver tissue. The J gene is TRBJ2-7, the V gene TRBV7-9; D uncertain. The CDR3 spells CARSPSSSYVQYF. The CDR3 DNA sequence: TGTGCCAGAAGCCCTTCCTCCTCCTACGTGCAGTACTTC. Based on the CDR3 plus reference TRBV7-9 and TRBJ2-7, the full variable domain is DTGVSQNPRHKITKRGQNVTFRCDPISEHNRLYWYRQTLGQGPEFLTYFQNEAQLEKSRLLSDRFSAERPKGSFSTLEIQRTEQGDSAMYLCARSPSSSYVQYFGPGTRLTVT.